The 22 T cell receptor beta chains below were found in one sample sequenced in a study of T cell repertoires in cytomegalovirus infection. TCRdb used MiXCR to reprocess the reads, holding one entry per CDR3 protein. The repertoire includes 150,000 to 200,000 distinct CDR3 sequences, about 28% of them detected once, and under 35% sits in the top ten. The sequencing sample was made of PBMCs. The receptor source for this set is a human donor in good health (CMV status not recorded). Some clones in this sample may be carry-over from other donors' samples.

The table lists this clonotype with a few counts. The V gene is TRBV4-2, the J gene TRBJ2-5; maybe TRBD1 (7 bases). Trimming took off 0 bases at V and 4 bases at J, with 18 bases between the two ends. CDR3 length: 17 residues. From germline, CDR1 is LGHNA and CDR2 YNFKEQ. The CDR3 protein is CASSQEIVSGGGETQYF. CDR3 coding DNA: TGTGCCAGCAGCCAAGAAATTGTGTCAGGGGGAGGAGAGACCCAGTACTTC.

This clonotype was counted only a few times. The rearrangement links TRBV11-3 to TRBJ2-1; D may be TRBD1 (7 bases). CDR3 length: 14 residues. CDR1 and CDR2 from the germline V gene are SGHNT and YENEEA. V lost 5 bases to trimming and J lost 2 bases, with 10 bases between them. This CDR3 reads CASSQGGTYNEQFF. The CDR3 DNA follows: TGTGCCAGCAGCCAGGGGGGCACCTACAATGAGCAGTTCTTC.

This clonotype has just a few counts. The chain employs TRBV6-5 and TRBJ2-2; 9 nucleotides align to TRBD1. Germline V gene lookup returns CDR1 MNHEY and CDR2 SVGAGI. This CDR3 comprises 17 residues. V lost 0 bases, J lost 6 bases, and 8 bases stayed unmatched. The CDR3 protein is CASSYSRTGDFAGELFF. The DNA of the CDR3 is TGTGCCAGCAGTTACTCCCGGACAGGGGATTTCGCCGGGGAGCTGTTTTTT.

This clonotype was seen ten or more times. The V and J genes are TRBV5-4 and TRBJ1-2, with 10 bases aligning to TRBD1. Per the germline V gene, CDR1 is SGHNT and CDR2 is YYREEE (reference sequence). The CDR3 runs 13 residues. V trimming: 6 bases; J trimming: 8 bases; junction bases outside the gene matches: 7. The DNA for the CDR3 is TGTGCCAGCAACAGACAGGGGGCCGACGGCTACACCTTC. This encodes CASNRQGADGYTF.

The chain employs TRBV5-4 and TRBJ2-7; the D call may be TRBD1 or TRBD2 (5 bases each). The germline V gene encodes CDR1 SGHNT and CDR2 YYREEE (reference sequence). The CDR3 is made up of 17 amino acids. V gave up 4 bases and J gave up 0 bases, with 20 bases separating them. The CDR3 nucleotides read TGTGCCAGCAGCCCGGGACGGGTGGGCCTCCGCTCCTACGAGCAGTACTTC. Protein product: CASSPGRVGLRSYEQYF.

A few counts support this clonotype. This sequence joins TRBV7-2 and TRBJ2-1; 11 bases fit TRBD2. CDR3 length: 15 amino acids. The V and J ends lost 5 bases and 6 bases, in that order; junction bases with no gene match: 6. Germline CDR1 reads SGHTA; CDR2 reads FQGNSA. CDR3 amino acids: CASSRSGGATNEQFF. DNA of the CDR3: TGTGCCAGCAGCCGTAGCGGGGGGGCCACCAATGAGCAGTTCTTC.

This clonotype was counted only a few times. The chain joins TRBV7-2 to TRBJ2-2; 10 positions match TRBD2. Germline V gives CDR1 SGHTA, CDR2 FQGNSA. This CDR3 region has 17 residues. Losses at the gene ends were 3 bases for V and 7 bases for J; bases not matched to a gene: 11. The CDR3 sequence: CASSFVAGGAGIGELFF. CDR3 bases: TGTGCCAGCAGCTTCGTAGCGGGGGGAGCCGGCATCGGGGAGCTGTTTTTT.

This clonotype was detected a few times. CDR3 region: CASSSQFSGRLGNTIYF. CDR3 in DNA: TGTGCCAGCAGTTCCCAATTCTCGGGGCGCCTCGGAAACACCATATATTTT. The chain employs TRBV12-3 or TRBV12-4 and TRBJ1-3, with D maybe TRBD1 (5 bases). The CDR3 has 17 residues. V lost 4 bases and J 4 bases, leaving 20 bases between the germline ends.

This clonotype appeared many times. The genes are TRBV7-9 and TRBJ1-1; D possibly corresponds to TRBD1 (6 bases). V was clipped by 4 bases and J by 1 base, with 10 bases between them. Germline CDR1 is SEHNR and CDR2 is FQNEAQ (reference sequence). The CDR3 length is 14 residues. This CDR3 reads CASSSSTGNTEAFF. The CDR3 coding sequence is TGTGCCAGCAGCTCCTCGACAGGGAACACTGAAGCTTTCTTT.

This clonotype was detected only a few times. This rearrangement joins TRBV7-9 to TRBJ2-7, with TRBD1 identical over 8 bases. The germline V gene has CDR1 SEHNR and CDR2 FQNEAQ (reference sequence). J lost 2 bases, V lost 5 bases, and 11 bases had no gene match. The CDR3 is 16 residues long. The CDR3 nucleotides read TGTGCCAGCAGCGTACGCGGCGGACAGGGAACCTACGAGCAGTACTTC. Translated: CASSVRGGQGTYEQYF.

The rearrangement uses TRBV29-1 and TRBJ1-1, with 7 bases aligning to TRBD1. The CDR3 extends over 12 amino acids. Germline V gives CDR1 SQVTM, CDR2 ANQGSEA. Trimming at V came to 6 bases and at J to 4 bases, leaving 5 bases not matched to a gene. CDR3 nucleotides: TGCAGCGTCTTGACAGGGACCACTGAAGCTTTCTTT. Translating gives CSVLTGTTEAFF. Full variable domain (missing parts from reference TRBV29-1 and TRBJ1-1): SAVISQKPSRDICQRGTSLTIQCQVDSQVTMMFWYRQQPGQSLTLIATANQGSEATYESGFVIDKFPISRPNLTFSTLTVSNMSPEDSSIYLCSVLTGTTEAFFGQGTRLTVV.

The chain joins TRBV19 to TRBJ2-7; no firm D call. The CDR3 is made up of 13 amino acids. From germline, CDR1 is LNHDA and CDR2 SQIVND (reference sequence). V shed 6 bases and J shed 0 bases, with 9 bases lying between them. Written as DNA, the CDR3 is TGTGCCAGTAGGCGGTCCAGCTCCTACGAGCAGTACTTC. As protein: CASRRSSSYEQYF.

This clonotype has just a few counts. V gene TRBV5-5 combines with J gene TRBJ2-7; 9 bases agree with TRBD1. Trimming took 2 bases from V and 5 from J; bases not matched to a gene: 8. Per the germline V gene, CDR1 is SGHKS and CDR2 is YYEKEE (reference sequence). The CDR3 sequence is 15 residues long. CDR3 nucleotide sequence: TGTGCCAGCAGCTTCCCGGGACAGGGTACGCACGAGCAGTACTTC. Its translation is CASSFPGQGTHEQYF.

This clonotype was counted between two and nine times. This rearrangement joins TRBV9 to TRBJ2-6; D call uncertain. The germline V gene encodes CDR1 SGDLS and CDR2 YYNGEE. This CDR3 is built from 18 residues. Trimming removed 0 bases at V and 0 bases at J, with 13 bases between. For the CDR3, the DNA is TGTGCCAGCAGCGTAGCCCTGGACGGAAACTCTGGGGCCAACGTCCTGACTTTC. This sequence encodes CASSVALDGNSGANVLTF.

The chain uses TRBV20-1 and TRBJ2-7; 8 bases fit TRBD1. The CDR3 extends over 14 amino acids. V dropped 5 bases and J dropped 3; count of bases not matched to a gene: 9. In germline, CDR1 is DFQATT, CDR2 SNEGSKA (reference sequence). The chain's CDR3 is CSASFRDRRYEQYF. CDR3 bases: TGCAGTGCTTCATTCCGGGACAGGCGCTACGAGCAGTACTTC.

J is TRBJ1-5 and V is TRBV19, with a weak D call TRBD1 (5 bases). Between the trimmed V and J ends, which lost 5 bases and 0 bases, there was a span of 14 bases. The CDR3 is 16 amino acids. In germline, CDR1 is LNHDA, CDR2 SQIVND (reference sequence). The CDR3 DNA follows: TGTGCCAGTAGTCGGAGGGGAGCTAATAGCAATCAGCCCCAGCATTTT. Protein sequence: CASSRRGANSNQPQHF.

This clonotype appeared many times. This sequence joins TRBV7-2 and TRBJ2-5; the match to TRBD1 covers 12 bases. Unmatched junction bases numbered 2, after V lost 4 bases and J lost 5 bases. Germline CDR1 SGHTA, CDR2 FQGNSA. This CDR3 has 14 residues. Written as DNA, the CDR3 is TGTGCCAGCAGCTCGGGACAGGGGGCCGAGACCCAGTACTTC. Its protein is CASSSGQGAETQYF.

This clonotype was seen a few times. CDR3 DNA sequence: TGTGCCAGCAGCTTAGACCTGTACCAAGAGACCCAGTACTTC. This gives the protein CASSLDLYQETQYF. The J gene is TRBJ2-5, the V gene TRBV7-2, with no clear D. CDR1 and CDR2 (germline): SGHTA, FQGNSA. V lost 1 base, J lost 0 bases, and 6 bases lay in between. This CDR3 contains 14 residues.

Only a few counts were recorded for this clonotype. The V call is TRBV6-1, the J call TRBJ2-7; TRBD2 agrees at 12 bases. The germline gives CDR1 MNHNS, CDR2 SASEGT. The length of the CDR3 is 17 residues. With V trimmed by 1 base and J by 0 bases, 4 bases remained unmatched. CDR3 protein: CASSEGLAGDLSYEQYF. The CDR3 bases are TGTGCCAGCAGTGAAGGACTAGCGGGGGACCTCTCCTACGAGCAGTACTTC.

The chain uses TRBV7-2 and TRBJ1-2, with no clear D. Germline loops: CDR1 SGHTA, CDR2 FQGNSA. The CDR3 length is 12 residues. Trimming removed 5 bases from V and 4 bases from J, with 8 bases in between. The CDR3, as DNA: TGTGCCAGCAGCCCTGACTTCTATGGCTACACCTTC. Translating gives CASSPDFYGYTF.

Ten or more counts support this clonotype. The gene calls are TRBV5-1 and TRBJ2-7; 8 bases map to TRBD1. There are 15 residues in the CDR3. V gave up 0 bases and J gave up 4 bases; unmatched junction bases: 6. CDR1 is SGHRS, CDR2 YFSETQ, per germline. The DNA for the CDR3 is TGCGCCAGCAGCTTGGCCCCCGGACAGGGTTACGAGCAGTACTTC. Its translation is CASSLAPGQGYEQYF.

This clonotype was detected a few times. This sequence joins TRBV6-5 and TRBJ2-6; D is unresolved. CDR1 is MNHEY and CDR2 is SVGAGI in the germline V gene. The CDR3 covers 14 residues. V lost 4 bases and J lost 2, with 6 bases in between. For the CDR3, the DNA is TGTGCCAGCAGTTCCCTTGCTGGGGCCAACGTCCTGACTTTC. It is translated as CASSSLAGANVLTF.